This is a list of T cell receptor beta chains from one sample in a study of blood T cells in healthy people across ages. TCRdb analysed the 5' RACE reads with MiXCR anew, one entry per CDR3 protein. The table shows 1 million or so distinct CDR3 sequences, with over 35% occurring only once. The source material was blood. Source of these receptors: a woman aged 55 to 70 in good health. Each CDR3 is given with its conserved first and last residue. D genes are given only for firm matches. The size field is filled for only some rows; it gives once, few, many or a size class.

>-|-|TRBV7-9|TRBJ2-7
TGTGCCAGCAGTTCCCCTGACGAACCATCGAGCGAGCAGTACTTC
CASSSPDEPSSEQYF
>-|-|TRBV15|TRBJ2-5
TGTGCCACCGGAGCAGGAGGGGCCCAGTACTTC
CATGAGGAQYF
>-|-|TRBV13|TRBJ2-6
TGTGCCAGCAGCACCGGGACATTTGATGGGGCCAACGTCCTGACTTTC
CASSTGTFDGANVLTF
>TRBD1|-|TRBV28|TRBJ2-5
TGTGCCAGCGGGGACAGGGGGTTAAAGACCCAGTACTTC
CASGDRGLKTQYF
>TRBD1|-|TRBV20-1|TRBJ2-7
TGCAGTGCTAGATGGGACTCCGGGACAGGGGCTGAAGAGCGGTACTTC
CSARWDSGTGAEERYF
>-|once|TRBV27|TRBJ2-3
TGTGCCAGCAGTATAGGGAATACGCAGTATTTT
CASSIGNTQYF
>-|-|TRBV20-1|TRBJ2-5
TGCAGTGTCCAGCCCCGCGTCTCACTGGAGACCCAGTATTTC
CSVQPRVSLETQYF
>-|few|TRBV19|TRBJ2-5
TGTGCCAGTAGTTGGGACGGTGAAGAGACCCAGTACTTC
CASSWDGEETQYF
>TRBD1|few|TRBV28|TRBJ2-3
TGTGCCAGCAGACGGACAGGGGGAACAGATACGCAGTATTTT
CASRRTGGTDTQYF
>-|-|TRBV7-8|TRBJ1-1
TGTGCCAGCGCCCAAATGAGAGTTGGGGGCACTGAAGCTTTCTTT
CASAQMRVGGTEAFF
>-|few|TRBV28|TRBJ2-7
TGTGCCAGCAGTTTAAGTGTAGAATCCTGGAAGTACGAGCAGTACTTC
CASSLSVESWKYEQYF
>-|-|TRBV20-1|TRBJ2-3
TGCAGTGCTAGCGCAGGGGTCGTGGGCACAGATACGCAGTATTTT
CSASAGVVGTDTQYF
>TRBD2|few|TRBV6-6|TRBJ2-4
TGTGCCAGCAGCGGGGGGGAAAACATTCAGTACTTC
CASSGGENIQYF
>-|-|TRBV3-1|TRBJ1-5
TGTGCCAGCAGCCAAGTCACGGGGGGTCAGCCCCAGCATTTT
CASSQVTGGQPQHF
>-|many|TRBV7-2|TRBJ2-1
TGTGCCAGCAGCGTCCGCCGAGCGGACTACAATGAGCAGTTCTTC
CASSVRRADYNEQFF
>TRBD2|-|TRBV5-1|TRBJ2-3
TGCGCCAGCAGCTTGCGAGCGGCTAGCGGGAGTAGCACAGATACGCAGTATTTT
CASSLRAASGSSTDTQYF
>-|-|TRBV20-1|TRBJ2-4
TGCAGTGAGGGAGCGACCTCTTTGCTAGCCAAAAACATTCAGTACTTC
CSEGATSLLAKNIQYF
>-|-|TRBV20-1|TRBJ1-2
TGCAGTGCCCCGCGTTCGGAGGGGCTTAACTATGGCTACACCTTC
CSAPRSEGLNYGYTF
>-|few|TRBV20-1|TRBJ2-1
TGCAGTGCCAACCTAGCTGGGCCAGGCAATGAGCAGTTCTTC
CSANLAGPGNEQFF
>TRBD1|-|TRBV2|TRBJ2-5
TGTGCCAGCAGGGGGGACAGTTTAGAGACCCAGTACTTC
CASRGDSLETQYF
>-|-|TRBV25-1|TRBJ2-7
TGTGCCAGCAGTGACTTAGTACAGGGCACCTCCGAGCAGTACTTC
CASSDLVQGTSEQYF
>-|few|TRBV2|TRBJ2-7
TGTGCCAGCACTAGGGAGGACGAGCAGTACTTC
CASTREDEQYF
>-|-|TRBV5-1|TRBJ1-2
TGCGCCAGCACTGATTCGGGGACCTATGGCTACACCTTC
CASTDSGTYGYTF
>TRBD1|-|TRBV11-2|TRBJ2-4
TGTGCCAGCAGCTTAGACAGGGGGCGAGGAAACATTCAGTACTTC
CASSLDRGRGNIQYF
>TRBD1|-|TRBV20-1|TRBJ1-2
TGCAGTGCTAGAGGACAGGGGGCGCGTGGCTACACCTTC
CSARGQGARGYTF
>TRBD2|-|TRBV11-2|TRBJ2-2
TGTGCCAGCAGCTTTAGCGGGAGCCTGACCGGGGAGCTGTTTTTT
CASSFSGSLTGELFF
>TRBD1|few|TRBV7-6|TRBJ2-1
TGTGCCAGCAGCACCTTGGGACAGGGCAAGAACAATGAGCAGTTCTTC
CASSTLGQGKNNEQFF